This TCR beta chain was profiled in a study of CD8 T cells in ankylosing spondylitis. Findings and limits, study-wide: Apparently characteristic of ankylosing spondylitis blood was a TCR beta motif (under ten highly homologous variants).

The CDR3 runs 15 residues. V shed 4 bases and J shed 0 bases, with 13 bases lying between them. The germline V gene encodes CDR1 DFQATT and CDR2 SNEGSKA (reference sequence). Library preparation for TCR beta used quantitative 5'-RACE with molecular barcodes. TCRdb recomputed calls from the 5' RACE reads with MiXCR, one row per CDR3 protein. The sample contains 350,000 or so distinct CDR3 sequences, approximately 15% of which appear only once. This clonotype came up a few times. Its antigen is not identified. The J gene is TRBJ2-1, the V gene TRBV20-1, with D possibly being TRBD1 or TRBD2 (6 bases each). Material: blood, either unsorted or a sorted T cell fraction (not recorded which). This TCR was recovered from a male donor with ankylosing spondylitis or in good health (not recorded which). CDR3 nucleotide sequence: TGCAGTGCTACGGTAGGGGGGAGCTCCTACAATGAGCAGTTCTTC. This sequence encodes CSATVGGSSYNEQFF.